This passage covers 8 T cell receptor beta chains from one sample sequenced in a study of blood T cell repertoires in COVID-19 (dated by TCRdb to about 2020). The library relied on the immunoSEQ multiplex PCR assay. TCRdb stores this immuneACCESS table with in-frame sequences only. Part of the clones is absent; in the studies checked, under half of the shortfall reflects unresolved V genes, and no reason is known for the rest. For this sample the table gives fewer than 250,000 clones, of which 88% were detected only once. The ten top clones hold around 1.1% of the sample. Sequences were obtained from peripheral blood. These receptors were taken from a man younger than 45 with acute or convalescent COVID-19.

This clone was seen a few times. The chain joins TRBV12-3 or TRBV12-4 to TRBJ1-6; no firm D call. The CDR3 loop spans 12 amino acids. The ends were cut back, 0 bases at V and 10 bases at J, with 4 bases in the middle. CDR3 sequence reads: CASSLARSPLHF. DNA of the CDR3: TGTGCCAGCAGTTTAGCGCGATCACCCCTCCACTTT.

The CDR3 region is CASSQGSGPGEGYAQYF. The CDR3 DNA is TGTGCCAGCAGCCAAGGGAGCGGCCCAGGGGAGGGATACGCGCAGTATTTT. The genes are TRBV3-1 (or the pseudogene TRBV3-2) and TRBJ2-3; the D gene is possibly TRBD2 (7 bases). Germline CDR1 and CDR2: LGHDT and YNNKEL (reference sequence). The V gene lost 1 base and the J gene lost 10 bases, with 24 bases spanning the gap. The CDR3 sequence is 17 residues long.

The chain employs TRBV3-1 (or the pseudogene TRBV3-2) and TRBJ1-4, with a tentative D call TRBD1 (5 bases). The CDR3 runs 14 residues. Deletions cut 3 bases from V and 7 bases from J, with 12 bases between. Germline V gene data show CDR1 as LGHDT and CDR2 as YNNKEL (reference sequence). The CDR3 DNA reads TGTGCCAGCAGCCACCTGGGGGGGGGTGAAAAACTGTTTTTT. This sequence encodes CASSHLGGGEKLFF.

This rearrangement joins TRBV28 to TRBJ1-2, with 7 bases aligning to TRBD1. The CDR3 totals 13 residues. Germline CDR1 and CDR2: MDHEN and SYDVKM. The V gene end was trimmed by 2 bases and the J gene end by 8 bases; junction bases not matched to a gene: 5. CDR3 in DNA: TGTGCCAGCAGTTTAGAGGGGGCGAGGGGCTACACCTTC. Translated: CASSLEGARGYTF.

The genes are TRBV6-2 or TRBV6-3 and TRBJ1-1, with D possibly TRBD1 on 5 matching bases. V lost 4 bases, J lost 5 bases, and 20 bases lay in between. Germline loops: CDR1 MNHEY, CDR2 SVGEGT. The CDR3 is 16 residues long. The CDR3, as DNA: TGTGCCAGCAGTTGGAGGGGTTCGGGGGGAGTAACTGAAGCTTTCTTT. Protein sequence: CASSWRGSGGVTEAFF.

V is TRBV5-4 and J is TRBJ2-3; 8 nucleotides match TRBD2. The germline V gene encodes CDR1 SGHNT and CDR2 YYREEE (reference sequence). This CDR3 comprises 13 residues. V was clipped by 2 bases and J by 5 bases; unmatched bases: 1. The CDR3 here is CASSLAGVDTQYF. For the CDR3, the DNA is TGTGCCAGCAGCTTAGCGGGAGTAGATACGCAGTATTTT.

CDR3 protein: CASSPDRDGYTF. As DNA, the CDR3 is TGCGCCAGCAGCCCAGACAGGGACGGCTACACCTTC. V gene TRBV5-1 combines with J gene TRBJ1-2; TRBD1 agrees at 7 bases. The junction had 5 bases not matched to a gene; V was cut back by 4 bases and J by 8 bases. Germline CDR1 and CDR2: SGHRS and YFSETQ. The CDR3 has 12 amino acids.

The genes are TRBV28 and TRBJ1-5; D remains unclear. Trimming shortened V by 3 bases and J by 0 bases, and 6 bases separated the two germline ends. From germline, CDR1 is MDHEN and CDR2 SYDVKM. The CDR3 spans 14 residues. Here the CDR3 DNA reads TGTGCCAGCAGTTTTTATCTTAGCAATCAGCCCCAGCATTTT. Translating it yields CASSFYLSNQPQHF.